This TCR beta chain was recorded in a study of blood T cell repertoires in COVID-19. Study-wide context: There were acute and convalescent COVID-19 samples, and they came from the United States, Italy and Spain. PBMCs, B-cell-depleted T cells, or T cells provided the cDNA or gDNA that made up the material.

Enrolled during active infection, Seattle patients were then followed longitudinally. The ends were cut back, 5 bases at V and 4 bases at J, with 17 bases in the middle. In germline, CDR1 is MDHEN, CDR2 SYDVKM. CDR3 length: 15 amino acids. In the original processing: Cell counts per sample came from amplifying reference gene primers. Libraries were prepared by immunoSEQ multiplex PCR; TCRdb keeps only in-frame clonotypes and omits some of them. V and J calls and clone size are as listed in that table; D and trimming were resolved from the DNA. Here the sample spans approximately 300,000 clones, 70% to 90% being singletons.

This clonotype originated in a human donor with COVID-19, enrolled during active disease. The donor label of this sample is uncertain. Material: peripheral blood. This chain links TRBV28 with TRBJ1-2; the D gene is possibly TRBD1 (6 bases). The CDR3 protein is CASSTRGAGGYGYTF. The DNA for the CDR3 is TGTGCCAGCAGTACGCGGGGGGCGGGTGGCTATGGCTACACCTTC.